The rows below give T cell receptor beta chains drawn from one sample of a study of response to subunit inactivated influenza vaccine. One entry per CDR3 protein results from TCRdb running MiXCR on the RT-PCR reads. The data hold around 760,000 distinct CDR3 sequences, with more than 11% observed a single time. The specimen comprised PBMCs from blood, sampled less than 15 days before vaccination. These receptors originate from a man aged 50 to 59 who received an inactivated influenza vaccine. The CDR3 runs from the conserved cysteine through the conserved F or W. Each record gives: J gene, V gene, CDR3 protein.

J: TRBJ2-3
V: TRBV7-9
CDR3: CASSPARGQSTDTQYF

J: TRBJ2-3
V: TRBV28
CDR3: CASSLFGQGVTDTQYF

J: TRBJ1-1
V: TRBV10-3
CDR3: CAIRSGADSAEAFF

J: TRBJ2-1
V: TRBV7-9
CDR3: CASSPELAGTLGEQFF

J: TRBJ2-5
V: TRBV29-1
CDR3: CSANWGGETQYF

J: TRBJ1-5
V: TRBV4-2
CDR3: CASSLQGDSNQPQHF

J: TRBJ1-1
V: TRBV3-1
CDR3: CASSQVGRTEAFF

J: TRBJ1-1
V: TRBV3-1
CDR3: CASSQGGEAFF

J: TRBJ2-6
V: TRBV9
CDR3: CASSADGGAGANVLTF

J: TRBJ2-5
V: TRBV4-3
CDR3: CASSPRGGGLPETQYF

J: TRBJ1-1
V: TRBV15
CDR3: CATSRDEWGTEAFF

J: TRBJ2-7
V: TRBV11-2
CDR3: CASTYSGRLYEQYF

J: TRBJ2-1
V: TRBV15
CDR3: CATSRGSGQRQFF

J: TRBJ1-4
V: TRBV2
CDR3: CASSVEQLNEKLFF

J: TRBJ1-2
V: TRBV4-2
CDR3: CASSQVDVIWGYTF

J: TRBJ2-7
V: TRBV29-1
CDR3: CSVWDRTGEQYF

J: TRBJ2-3
V: TRBV5-1
CDR3: CASSLDGEPLDTQYF

J: TRBJ2-7
V: TRBV3-1
CDR3: CASSQGFGGHYEQYF

J: TRBJ2-3
V: TRBV9
CDR3: CASSVEGQGTDTQYF

J: TRBJ2-5
V: TRBV5-1
CDR3: CASSQGLLQETQYF

J: TRBJ2-3
V: TRBV10-3
CDR3: CAISRDTRTDTQYF

J: TRBJ2-3
V: TRBV12-3/TRBV12-4
CDR3: CALCPGGGSGPHTDTQYF

J: TRBJ2-6
V: TRBV15
CDR3: CATSRLTLDLFASGANVLTF

J: TRBJ1-1
V: TRBV20-1
CDR3: CSVLRRLMNTEAFF

J: TRBJ2-2
V: TRBV10-3
CDR3: CATATSGGMNTGELFF

J: TRBJ1-1
V: TRBV18
CDR3: CASSQSDVNTEAFF

J: TRBJ2-5
V: TRBV2
CDR3: CASSEEETQYF

J: TRBJ2-1
V: TRBV3-1
CDR3: CAFCQRPTGTLIHYNEQFF

J: TRBJ1-5
V: TRBV12-3/TRBV12-4
CDR3: CASSGSNQPQHF

J: TRBJ2-7
V: TRBV5-1
CDR3: CASSLGTGVYEQYF

J: TRBJ2-2
V: TRBV6-5
CDR3: CASSYHPGAGGELFF

J: TRBJ2-5
V: TRBV20-1
CDR3: CSATPGGPRETQYF

J: TRBJ2-4
V: TRBV29-1
CDR3: CSAEWGFKNIQYF

J: TRBJ1-1
V: TRBV2
CDR3: CASSGGQRLNTEAFF

J: TRBJ2-7
V: TRBV12-3/TRBV12-4
CDR3: CASSLGLAGVTYEQYF

J: TRBJ2-5
V: TRBV7-9
CDR3: CASSLATHPWTQYF

J: TRBJ2-7
V: TRBV4-3
CDR3: CASSQEAGAGYEQYF

J: TRBJ2-3
V: TRBV7-2
CDR3: CASAWTSGSADTQYF

J: TRBJ2-1
V: TRBV6-2/TRBV6-3
CDR3: CASSYQGLSSYNEQFF

J: TRBJ1-1
V: TRBV20-1
CDR3: CSASSGNTEAFF

J: TRBJ2-5
V: TRBV7-2
CDR3: CASSRSLEETQYF